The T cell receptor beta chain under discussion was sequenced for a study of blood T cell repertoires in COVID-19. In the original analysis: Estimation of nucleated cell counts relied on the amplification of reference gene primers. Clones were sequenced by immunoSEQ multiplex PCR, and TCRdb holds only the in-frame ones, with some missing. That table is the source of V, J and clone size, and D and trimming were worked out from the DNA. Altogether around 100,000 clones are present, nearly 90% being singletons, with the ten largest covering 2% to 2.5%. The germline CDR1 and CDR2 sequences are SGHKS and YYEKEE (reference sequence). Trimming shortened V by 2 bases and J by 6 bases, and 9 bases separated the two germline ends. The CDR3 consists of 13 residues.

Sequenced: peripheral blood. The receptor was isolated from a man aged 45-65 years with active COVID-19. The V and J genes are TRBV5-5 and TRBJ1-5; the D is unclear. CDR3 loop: CASSLMGPQPQHF. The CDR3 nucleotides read TGTGCCAGCAGCTTAATGGGCCCTCAGCCCCAGCATTTT.